Below are 25 T cell receptor beta chains sequenced from a single sample in a study of blood T cell repertoires in COVID-19. Sequenced by immunoSEQ multiplex PCR; TCRdb stores in-frame clones only, minus some. Of 200,000 to 250,000 clones listed, approximately 90% are singletons. Sequencing was carried out using PBMCs or T cells enriched from blood (not recorded which). Receptors were obtained from a woman under 40 with acute COVID-19.

The chain links TRBV6-5 to TRBJ2-7; 7 nucleotides agree with TRBD1. The CDR3 sequence is 14 residues long. After removal of 2 bases from V and 6 bases from J, the junction contained 7 bases not matched to a gene. Germline V gene data show CDR1 as MNHEY and CDR2 as SVGAGI. CDR3 nucleotide sequence: TGTGCCAGCAGTTACGCGAGACAGGGTGGCGAGCAGTACTTC. It encodes CASSYARQGGEQYF.

The sample holds one count of this clone. CDR3 amino acids: CASSEWRTGESTDTQYF. CDR3 DNA: TGCGCCAGCAGTGAGTGGAGGACGGGGGAGAGCACAGATACGCAGTATTTT. The rearrangement links TRBV10-2 to TRBJ2-3; TRBD2 might be the D (6 bases). The germline V gene encodes CDR1 WSHSY and CDR2 SAAADI. Between the trimmed V and J ends, which lost 1 base and 0 bases, there was a span of 14 bases. This CDR3 is built from 17 residues.

The V call is TRBV10-1, the J call TRBJ2-6; D remains ambiguous. There are 14 residues in the CDR3. V shed 3 bases and J shed 0 bases, with 3 bases lying between them. Germline assignment: CDR1 WNHNN and CDR2 SYGVQD (reference sequence). CDR3 bases: TGCGCCAGCAGTGATAGCTCTGGGGCCAACGTCCTGACTTTC. It codes for CASSDSSGANVLTF.

The chain combines TRBV5-1 with TRBJ1-6, with D possibly TRBD1 on 5 matching bases. The CDR3 has 15 residues. CDR1 is SGHRS, CDR2 YFSETQ, per germline. V dropped 6 bases and J dropped 7 bases, with 17 bases sitting between them. CDR3 loop: CASTPAGGDNSPLHF. The CDR3 DNA is TGCGCCAGCACACCCGCGGGGGGAGACAATTCACCCCTCCACTTT.

V and J are TRBV7-9 and TRBJ1-2; D remains ambiguous. This CDR3 is 15 amino acids long. V was clipped by 4 bases and J by 4 bases, with 16 bases between them. Germline values: CDR1 SEHNR, CDR2 FQNEAQ (reference sequence). CDR3 nucleotides: TGTGCCAGCAGCTCCGTCCCACTCGGGATCTATGGCTACACCTTC. Translation gives CASSSVPLGIYGYTF.

This chain connects TRBV6-5 to TRBJ1-4; TRBD1 matches at 11 bases. Per germline, CDR1 MNHEY and CDR2 SVGAGI. J lost 6 bases, V lost 5 bases, and 2 bases had no gene match. This CDR3 contains 14 residues. The CDR3 sequence: CASSKGQGDEKLFF. CDR3 in DNA: TGTGCCAGCAGTAAGGGACAGGGGGATGAAAAACTGTTTTTT.

The CDR3 spells CASSLRGQGALEQFF. The CDR3 bases are TGTGCCAGCAGTTTACGCGGGCAGGGGGCTCTTGAGCAGTTCTTC. The chain links TRBV6-5 to TRBJ2-1, with TRBD1 matching 8 bases. CDR1 and CDR2 from the germline V gene are MNHEY and SVGAGI. J lost 9 bases, V lost 4 bases, and 11 bases had no gene match. The CDR3 contains 15 residues.

A word on this clone: One end of the junction varies from germline; a read error may be responsible. CDR3 residues: CASSLGFQETQYF. CDR3 DNA: TGTGCTAGCAGCTTGGGCTTTCAAGAGACCCAGTACTTC. J is TRBJ2-5 and V is TRBV7-7; D is ambiguous. This CDR3 has 13 residues. The V gene's germline CDR1 is SSHAT and CDR2 FNYEAQ (reference sequence).

The chain joins TRBV10-2 to TRBJ1-2; D gene unclear. This CDR3 spans 15 amino acids. The germline V gene encodes CDR1 WSHSY and CDR2 SAAADI. The V gene lost 7 bases and the J gene lost 0 bases, with 15 bases spanning the gap. DNA of the CDR3: TGCGCCAGCACCATGCAGAGGGCAGCTAACTATGGCTACACCTTC. Its translation is CASTMQRAANYGYTF.

The rearrangement joins TRBV7-8 to TRBJ2-5, with D perhaps TRBD2 (5 bases). Germline assignment: CDR1 SGHVS and CDR2 FQNEAQ. The CDR3 runs to 13 residues. Trimming left V 6 bases short and J 2 bases short, with 10 bases between. CDR3 loop: CASSPPGQETQYF. The CDR3 DNA reads as TGTGCCAGCAGTCCCCCGGGGCAAGAGACCCAGTACTTC.

This chain uses TRBV30 with TRBJ1-2; no reliable D call. Trimming pared 2 bases from V and 7 bases from J, leaving 11 bases between. This CDR3 contains 12 residues. Looked up from germline, CDR1 is GTSNPN and CDR2 is SVGIG (reference sequence). As DNA, the CDR3 is TGTGCCTGGAGTTCTACCCCTGGTGGCTACACCTTC. Its protein is CAWSSTPGGYTF.

The chain joins TRBV19 to TRBJ1-5; possibly TRBD1 for D (6 bases). Between the trimmed V and J ends, which lost 7 bases and 5 bases, there was a span of 12 bases. Germline loops: CDR1 LNHDA, CDR2 SQIVND (reference sequence). This CDR3 contains 13 residues. Written as DNA, the CDR3 is TGTGCCAGTACCTCGACAGGCCATCAGCCCCAGCATTTT. Translated: CASTSTGHQPQHF.

This sequence joins TRBV3-1 (or the pseudogene TRBV3-2) and TRBJ2-2; the D is unclear. The CDR3 consists of 14 residues. V was shortened by 3 bases and J by 1 base, with 6 bases between the two germline ends. The germline V gene encodes CDR1 LGHDT and CDR2 YNNKEL (reference sequence). The CDR3 reads CASSHGLNTGELFF. CDR3 DNA: TGTGCCAGCAGCCACGGTTTGAACACCGGGGAGCTGTTTTTT.

The chain combines TRBV5-1 with TRBJ2-6; D is undetermined. Between the trimmed V and J ends, which lost 0 bases and 0 bases, there was a span of 10 bases. The CDR3 totals 17 residues. Germline V gene lookup returns CDR1 SGHRS and CDR2 YFSETQ. Here the CDR3 reads CASSLGGDSSGANVLTF. As DNA, the CDR3 is TGCGCCAGCAGCTTGGGAGGCGATAGCTCTGGGGCCAACGTCCTGACTTTC. The full variable domain, its missing parts supplied by reference TRBV5-1 and TRBJ2-6, is KAGVTQTPRYLIKTRGQQVTLSCSPISGHRSVSWYQQTPGQGLQFLFEYFSETQRNKGNFPGRFSGRQFSNSRSEMNVSTLELGDSALYLCASSLGGDSSGANVLTFGAGSRLTVL.

J is TRBJ1-5 and V is TRBV5-8; D remains unclear. The V end was cut by 3 bases, the J end by 0 bases, with 10 bases between. This CDR3 is 15 amino acids long. Germline V gene data show CDR1 as SGHTS and CDR2 as YDEGEE. This CDR3 is CASSWREGSNQPQHF. Written as DNA, the CDR3 is TGTGCCAGCAGCTGGCGAGAGGGTAGCAATCAGCCCCAGCATTTT.

The V and J genes are TRBV4-3 and TRBJ2-1, with 7 bases aligning to TRBD2. Losses at the gene ends were 1 base for V and 6 bases for J; bases not matched to a gene: 6. CDR1 is LGHNA, CDR2 YSLEER, per germline. CDR3 length equals 15 residues. Here the CDR3 reads CASSQGASGANEQFF. In nucleotides, the CDR3 is TGCGCCAGCAGCCAAGGGGCTAGCGGCGCCAATGAGCAGTTCTTC.

The chain combines TRBV7-8 with TRBJ2-2; possibly TRBD1 for D (5 bases). Trimming left V 1 base short and J 5 bases short, with 14 bases between. The germline gives CDR1 SGHVS, CDR2 FQNEAQ. This CDR3 is built from 16 residues. CDR3 protein: CASSLGGGVGTGELFF. CDR3 in DNA: TGTGCCAGCAGCTTAGGGGGCGGCGTGGGGACCGGGGAGCTGTTTTTT. The variable domain in full, completed from reference TRBV7-8 and TRBJ2-2, reads GAGVSQSPRYKVAKRGQDVALRCDPISGHVSLFWYQQALGQGPEFLTYFQNEAQLDKSGLPSDRFFAERPEGSVSTLKIQRTQQEDSAVYLCASSLGGGVGTGELFFGEGSRLTVL.

The chain combines TRBV11-2 with TRBJ1-1; weak D call: TRBD1 (6 bases). The V and J ends lost 3 bases and 1 base respectively, with 9 bases between them. The length of the CDR3 is 14 residues. The germline V gene has CDR1 SGHAT and CDR2 FQNNGV. CDR3 bases: TGTGCCAGCAGCTTCAGGGGTTGGAACACTGAAGCTTTCTTT. Encoded protein: CASSFRGWNTEAFF. Variable domain in full (rest from reference TRBV11-2 and TRBJ1-1): EAGVAQSPRYKIIEKRQSVAFWCNPISGHATLYWYQQILGQGPKLLIQFQNNGVVDDSQLPKDRFSAERLKGVDSTLKIQPAKLEDSAVYLCASSFRGWNTEAFFGQGTRLTVV.

CDR3 nucleotide sequence: TGCGCCAGCAGCTTGGACACGAGGGCCACCGGGGAGCTGTTTTTT. Translation gives CASSLDTRATGELFF. The rearrangement uses TRBV5-1 and TRBJ2-2, with TRBD2 as a possible D gene (5 bases). The V end lost 0 bases, the J end lost 4 bases, and 10 bases lay between the germline ends. Germline assignment: CDR1 SGHRS and CDR2 YFSETQ. The CDR3 is made up of 15 amino acids.

V and J are TRBV7-8 and TRBJ2-6; D is ambiguous. This CDR3 region has 14 residues. V was trimmed by 2 bases and J by 4 bases, leaving 6 bases between them. In germline, CDR1 is SGHVS, CDR2 FQNEAQ. The CDR3 protein is CASSLPVGANVLTF. The CDR3 DNA follows: TGTGCCAGCAGCTTACCAGTGGGGGCCAACGTCCTGACTTTC.

V usage is TRBV14 and J usage is TRBJ1-6; D may be TRBD1 (5 bases). V was clipped by 4 bases and J by 5 bases, with 9 bases between them. CDR3 size: 14 residues. Looked up from germline, CDR1 is SGHDN and CDR2 is FVKESK. CDR3 residues: CASSLLGDNSPLHF. The CDR3 DNA follows: TGTGCCAGCAGCCTATTAGGGGATAATTCACCCCTCCACTTT.

The rearrangement joins TRBV11-2 to TRBJ1-1; 10 bases map to TRBD1. CDR3 length equals 14 residues. After removal of 3 bases from V and 4 bases from J, the junction contained 2 bases not matched to a gene. Per germline, CDR1 SGHAT and CDR2 FQNNGV. The CDR3 DNA sequence: TGTGCCAGCAGCTTGGGGACAGGGGTCACTGAAGCTTTCTTT. This encodes CASSLGTGVTEAFF.

This sequence joins TRBV19 and TRBJ1-3, with D perhaps TRBD1 (6 bases). The CDR3 has 15 residues. Trimming removed 10 bases at V and 4 bases at J, with 20 bases between. Germline lookup yields CDR1 LNHDA and CDR2 SQIVND (reference sequence). The CDR3 DNA sequence: TGTGCCACCGGACAGCCCGGTCGTACCGGAAACACCATATATTTT. As protein: CATGQPGRTGNTIYF.

The rearrangement joins TRBV7-2 to TRBJ1-2; weak D call: TRBD1 (6 bases). Looked up from germline, CDR1 is SGHTA and CDR2 is FQGNSA. Between the trimmed V and J ends, which lost 7 bases and 4 bases, there was a span of 7 bases. The CDR3 contains 11 residues. The CDR3 here is CASTRGYGYTF. In DNA form, the CDR3 reads TGTGCCAGCACCAGGGGCTATGGCTACACCTTC.

The chain employs TRBV5-1 and TRBJ1-1; a possible D gene is TRBD1 (6 bases). Germline V gene sequence: CDR1 SGHRS, CDR2 YFSETQ. The CDR3 runs 14 residues. V shed 4 bases and J shed 5 bases, with 15 bases lying between them. The CDR3 spells CASSPRSGVTEAFF. As DNA, the CDR3 is TGCGCCAGCAGCCCCCGATCAGGGGTTACTGAAGCTTTCTTT.